These 5 T cell receptor beta chains share one sample of origin, sequenced in a study of blood T cells in healthy people across ages. Alongside a J-beta primer mix, a sample-barcoded 5' primer served in a second PCR lasting roughly 6 to 11 cycles. One entry per CDR3 protein, called by TCRdb with MiXCR from the 5' RACE reads. The sample carries hundreds of thousands of distinct CDR3 sequences, 24% recorded once. These data also formed part of another study, on T cells of mothers and their children.

Sequencing was done on a sample of blood. The receptors were gathered from a boy aged 5 to 17 in good health.

The rearrangement joins TRBV10-3 to TRBJ2-5; no definite D call. The J call may be mistaken, given a closer DNA end match to TRBJ2-1. CDR1 ENHRY and CDR2 SYGVKD come from the germline V gene. The CDR3 totals 16 residues. The CDR3 sequence is CAISLRLNHQDTEQFF. CDR3 bases: TGTGCCATCAGCTTACGACTCAACCATCAGGATACTGAGCAGTTCTTC.

There are a few counts of this clonotype. The genes are TRBV18 and TRBJ2-1; the D gene is possibly TRBD1 (5 bases). This CDR3 is built from 15 residues. V was clipped by 0 bases and J by 13 bases, with 19 bases between them. Germline V lookup: CDR1 KGHSH, CDR2 LQKENI. Here the CDR3 reads CASSPPAGLVGPQFF. The DNA for the CDR3 is TGTGCCAGCTCACCACCGGCAGGGCTAGTGGGTCCACAGTTCTTC.

In regard to this clonotype: No DNA is shown, since the ends of the CDR3 on it are uncertain; the CDR3 is the one TCRdb lists. The chain has TRBV29-1 and TRBJ2-3; the DNA was not used to check the table's D call, TRBD1. The CDR3 length equals 12 residues, ends included. Germline V CDR1 and CDR2: SQVTM, ANQGSEA. Here the CDR3 reads CSVASGTPMEYF.

The V gene is TRBV7-6, the J gene TRBJ2-6; 9 bases align to TRBD1. This CDR3 comprises 14 residues. The germline V gene encodes CDR1 SGHVS and CDR2 FNYEAQ. Unmatched junction bases numbered 4, after V lost 5 bases and J lost 8 bases. CDR3 loop: CASSLGQGTNVLTF. The CDR3 nucleotides read TGTGCCAGCAGCCTGGGACAGGGAACCAACGTCCTGACTTTC.

This clonotype has just a few counts. Sequence at one end of the junction differs from germline and may be a read error. In DNA, the CDR3 is TGTGCCAGCAGTCCGGGGACATACTATGGCTACGCCTTC. Translation gives CASSPGTYYGYAF. The chain recombines TRBV6-6 with TRBJ1-2, with a tentative D call TRBD1 (6 bases). The CDR3 consists of 13 residues. Germline V CDR1 and CDR2: MNHNY, SVGAGI (reference sequence).